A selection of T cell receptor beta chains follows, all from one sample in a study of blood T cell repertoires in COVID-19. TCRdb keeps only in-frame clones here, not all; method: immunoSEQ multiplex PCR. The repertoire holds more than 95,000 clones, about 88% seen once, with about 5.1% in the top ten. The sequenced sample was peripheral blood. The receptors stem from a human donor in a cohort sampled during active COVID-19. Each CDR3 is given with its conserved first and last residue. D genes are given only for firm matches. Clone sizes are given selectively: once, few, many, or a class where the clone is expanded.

DNA: TGCAGTATCGGACAGGGCCTTACCTACGAGCAGTACTTC; CDR3: CSIGQGLTYEQYF; size: -; D: TRBD1; V: TRBV29-1; J: TRBJ2-7
DNA: TGCAGCGTTGGCTCAGGCAGCTCCACGGATACGCAGTATTTT; CDR3: CSVGSGSSTDTQYF; size: -; D: -; V: TRBV29-1; J: TRBJ2-3
DNA: TGTGCCAGCAGCCCCGGGACTAAAAACTACGAGCAGTACTTC; CDR3: CASSPGTKNYEQYF; size: -; D: TRBD2; V: TRBV25-1; J: TRBJ2-7
DNA: TGCGCCAGCAGCCAAGGGGCCGGACCGGGACAGGGGGTCGTCATGAAACAGTTCTTC; CDR3: CASSQGAGPGQGVVMKQFF; size: -; D: TRBD1; V: TRBV4-3; J: TRBJ2-1
DNA: TGTGCCGCAATACCCCAGGGGAACTATAATTCACCCCTCCACTTT; CDR3: CAAIPQGNYNSPLHF; size: -; D: -; V: TRBV30; J: TRBJ1-6
DNA: TGTGCCAGCAGCCGGGGGGTTGAAAAACTGTTTTTT; CDR3: CASSRGVEKLFF; size: -; D: -; V: TRBV14; J: TRBJ1-4
DNA: TGTGCCAGCAGCTTGGCGAGGGGACTAGCGGCCTACAATGAGCAGTTCTTC; CDR3: CASSLARGLAAYNEQFF; size: once; D: TRBD2; V: TRBV5-4; J: TRBJ2-1
DNA: TGTGCCAGCAGACCGGGACTAGCCCACGAGCAGTACTTC; CDR3: CASRPGLAHEQYF; size: once; D: TRBD2; V: TRBV28; J: TRBJ2-7
DNA: TGTGCCAGCAGTGCGAGCCTAGCGGGAGGCTACAATGAGCAGTTCTTC; CDR3: CASSASLAGGYNEQFF; size: -; D: TRBD2; V: TRBV6-1; J: TRBJ2-1
DNA: TGTGCCAGCAGCAGCCGGAGGGACGGCTACACCTTC; CDR3: CASSSRRDGYTF; size: -; D: -; V: TRBV28; J: TRBJ1-2
DNA: TGTGCCAGCAGTGGCGGAGCGGGGGATCGAGAGACCCAGTACTTC; CDR3: CASSGGAGDRETQYF; size: -; D: TRBD2; V: TRBV6-4; J: TRBJ2-5
DNA: TGTGCCAGCAGCTCGACGGGTCCTACGAGGCAGTACTTC; CDR3: CASSSTGPTRQYF; size: -; D: -; V: TRBV13; J: TRBJ2-7
DNA: TGCGCCAGCAGCTTATCTAGCGGAATCCAAGAGACCCAGTACTTC; CDR3: CASSLSSGIQETQYF; size: -; D: TRBD2; V: TRBV5-1; J: TRBJ2-5
DNA: TGTGCCAGTAGTGCGTGGGGACTAGCGGTCCAAGAGACCCAGTACTTC; CDR3: CASSAWGLAVQETQYF; size: few; D: TRBD2; V: TRBV19; J: TRBJ2-5
DNA: TGTGCCAGCAGCCCGACAGGGGAGTGGGGGTACACCTTC; CDR3: CASSPTGEWGYTF; size: -; D: TRBD1; V: TRBV7-9; J: TRBJ1-2
DNA: TGTGCCAGCAGTTCCCCGGAGGGGGGGCTCAGACAAGAGACCCAGTACTTC; CDR3: CASSSPEGGLRQETQYF; size: -; D: -; V: TRBV27; J: TRBJ2-5
DNA: TGTGCCAGCAGCGCCGCGCCGGCCAGGGCCGACTATGGCTACACCTTC; CDR3: CASSAAPARADYGYTF; size: -; D: -; V: TRBV11-2; J: TRBJ1-2
DNA: TGCGCCAGCACCCTAGCTGGGGGGGGAACCTACGAGCAGTACTTC; CDR3: CASTLAGGGTYEQYF; size: -; D: TRBD2; V: TRBV5-1; J: TRBJ2-7
DNA: TGTGCCAGCAGCTTAGAGGGGGCGGTTGCCGGGGAGCTGTTTTTT; CDR3: CASSLEGAVAGELFF; size: -; D: TRBD1; V: TRBV7-3; J: TRBJ2-2
DNA: TGTGCCAGCAGCCCTTGGAGGGACCGCCCTTACGGCTACACCTTC; CDR3: CASSPWRDRPYGYTF; size: -; D: -; V: TRBV14; J: TRBJ1-2
DNA: TGCGCCAGCAGCACGGGACTAGGGGGGGCAGATACGCAGTATTTT; CDR3: CASSTGLGGADTQYF; size: -; D: TRBD2; V: TRBV5-1; J: TRBJ2-3
DNA: TGCGCCAGCAGCCCTCGGGTGAGCACTGAAGCTTTCTTT; CDR3: CASSPRVSTEAFF; size: once; D: -; V: TRBV4-1; J: TRBJ1-1
DNA: TGTGCCAGCAGCTTGGGCTCCGGGACTAGCGAATACGAGCAGTACTTC; CDR3: CASSLGSGTSEYEQYF; size: -; D: TRBD2; V: TRBV5-4; J: TRBJ2-7
DNA: TGTGCCAGCAGCCGGGACAGGGCCTCTAATGAAAAACTGTTTTTT; CDR3: CASSRDRASNEKLFF; size: -; D: TRBD1; V: TRBV11-2; J: TRBJ1-4
DNA: TGTGCCAGCACCACCGGGACAGGGGCATACGAGCAGTACTTC; CDR3: CASTTGTGAYEQYF; size: -; D: TRBD1; V: TRBV28; J: TRBJ2-7
DNA: TGCGCCAGCAGCCAAGGGGGCCGGAGGGACCCCGATACGCAGTATTTT; CDR3: CASSQGGRRDPDTQYF; size: -; D: -; V: TRBV4-1; J: TRBJ2-3
DNA: TGTGCCAGCAGTAGGGATAACAGGGGGCTTCAGGGCTACACCTTC; CDR3: CASSRDNRGLQGYTF; size: -; D: TRBD1; V: TRBV6-5; J: TRBJ1-2
DNA: TGTGCCAGCGAACTGGACAGAATGAACACCGGGGAGCTGTTTTTT; CDR3: CASELDRMNTGELFF; size: -; D: -; V: TRBV6-5; J: TRBJ2-2
DNA: TGTGCCAGCAGTGTCTTCCAGGGGTCCGGCTACACCTTC; CDR3: CASSVFQGSGYTF; size: -; D: -; V: TRBV28; J: TRBJ1-2
DNA: TGCGCCAGCAGCCAAGGGGGCGCGGCGATCGAAAAACTGTTTTTT; CDR3: CASSQGGAAIEKLFF; size: -; D: -; V: TRBV4-1; J: TRBJ1-4
DNA: TGCGCCAGCAGCGGCACAGCAAGTATGAACACTGAAGCTTTCTTT; CDR3: CASSGTASMNTEAFF; size: -; D: -; V: TRBV5-1; J: TRBJ1-1
DNA: TGTGCCAGCAGCTCCCGGGGAGCTAACTATGGCTACACCTTC; CDR3: CASSSRGANYGYTF; size: -; D: -; V: TRBV11-2; J: TRBJ1-2
DNA: TGCAGCGTTGAGACAGGGCTCACAGATACGCAGTATTTT; CDR3: CSVETGLTDTQYF; size: -; D: TRBD1; V: TRBV29-1; J: TRBJ2-3
DNA: TGTGCCAGCAGTCAGGACAGGCAAGCTAACTATGGCTACACCTTC; CDR3: CASSQDRQANYGYTF; size: -; D: TRBD1; V: TRBV6-5; J: TRBJ1-2
DNA: TGTGCCAGCAGTTACTCGATTTTGGTTTCGCGGGGGGGGACCTACAATGAGCAGTTCTTC; CDR3: CASSYSILVSRGGTYNEQFF; size: -; D: TRBD2; V: TRBV6-2/TRBV6-3; J: TRBJ2-1
DNA: TGTGCCAGCAGCTATGGGAGGGGGAAAGGCGACTATGGCTACACCTTC; CDR3: CASSYGRGKGDYGYTF; size: -; D: -; V: TRBV7-2; J: TRBJ1-2
DNA: TGTGCCAGCAGCACCGGACAGGGAATGAGCAATCAGCCCCAGCATTTT; CDR3: CASSTGQGMSNQPQHF; size: -; D: -; V: TRBV21-1; J: TRBJ1-5
DNA: TGTGCCAGCAGCGCAACGGCGAGGAATGAAAAACTGTTTTTT; CDR3: CASSATARNEKLFF; size: -; D: -; V: TRBV28; J: TRBJ1-4
DNA: TGTGCCAGCGGGAGGACTAGCGCCCAGGATACGCAGTATTTT; CDR3: CASGRTSAQDTQYF; size: -; D: TRBD2; V: TRBV6-6; J: TRBJ2-3
DNA: TGTGCCAGTAGTATAATAGGACATCGAGGTCAGCCCCAGCATTTT; CDR3: CASSIIGHRGQPQHF; size: -; D: -; V: TRBV19; J: TRBJ1-5
DNA: TGTGCCAGCAGATCGTTAAGGGGGCCACAAGAGACCCAGTACTTC; CDR3: CASRSLRGPQETQYF; size: -; D: TRBD1; V: TRBV6-6; J: TRBJ2-5
DNA: TGTGCCAGCTCACCAATTTCAGGGATGGATACGCAGTATTTT; CDR3: CASSPISGMDTQYF; size: -; D: -; V: TRBV18; J: TRBJ2-3
DNA: TGTGCCAGCAGCTTGGTGTCGGACAGAACCACCGGGGAGCTGTTTTTT; CDR3: CASSLVSDRTTGELFF; size: -; D: -; V: TRBV5-6; J: TRBJ2-2
DNA: TGTGCCAGCAGGGCAGGGGACGAAAAACTGTTTTTT; CDR3: CASRAGDEKLFF; size: -; D: -; V: TRBV6-5; J: TRBJ1-4
DNA: TGTGCCAGCAGCCAAGGGACTAGCTCCTACAATGAGCAGTTCTTC; CDR3: CASSQGTSSYNEQFF; size: few; D: TRBD2; V: TRBV4-2; J: TRBJ2-1
DNA: TGTGCCAGCGGGACTAGCGGGAACACCGGGGAGCTGTTTTTT; CDR3: CASGTSGNTGELFF; size: -; D: TRBD2; V: TRBV7-2; J: TRBJ2-2
DNA: TGTGCCATCAGTGGAGGGGAGGACAGGAGGGTGACAGATACGCAGTATTTT; CDR3: CAISGGEDRRVTDTQYF; size: -; D: -; V: TRBV10-3; J: TRBJ2-3
DNA: TGTGCCAGCAGCTTAGAACTAGCGGGGGGTGTAAACATTCAGTACTTC; CDR3: CASSLELAGGVNIQYF; size: -; D: TRBD2; V: TRBV11-2; J: TRBJ2-4
DNA: TGTGCCAGCAGCTGGACAGGAAAAAATCAGCCCCAGCATTTT; CDR3: CASSWTGKNQPQHF; size: -; D: TRBD1; V: TRBV7-9; J: TRBJ1-5
DNA: TGTGCCAGCAGTACCGGGGTGGGGACCTACGAGCAGTACTTC; CDR3: CASSTGVGTYEQYF; size: -; D: -; V: TRBV28; J: TRBJ2-7
DNA: TGCAGTGCTAGTGAGAGAAATAAAGAGACCCAGTACTTC; CDR3: CSASERNKETQYF; size: -; D: -; V: TRBV20-1; J: TRBJ2-5
DNA: TGTGCCAGCAGTTACTCGGCTACGAGGAGGAGGAATCAGCCCCAGCATTTT; CDR3: CASSYSATRRRNQPQHF; size: once; D: -; V: TRBV6-2/TRBV6-3; J: TRBJ1-5
DNA: TGTGCCAGCAGCCAAGAAACAGGGAAATGGAACACCGGGGAGCTGTTTTTT; CDR3: CASSQETGKWNTGELFF; size: -; D: -; V: TRBV3-1/TRBV3-2; J: TRBJ2-2
DNA: TGTGCCAGCAGCTTATCTGGGCAGGTAGAAGCTTTCTTT; CDR3: CASSLSGQVEAFF; size: -; D: -; V: TRBV11-3; J: TRBJ1-1
DNA: TGTGCCAGCTCACCCCAAAGCGGGGGGTTTTCCGGGGAGCTGTTTTTT; CDR3: CASSPQSGGFSGELFF; size: -; D: TRBD2; V: TRBV18; J: TRBJ2-2
DNA: TGTGCCAGCAGCGTAAGACTAGCGGGGGGCCGAAGAAGGTCAGATACGCAGTATTTT; CDR3: CASSVRLAGGRRRSDTQYF; size: -; D: TRBD2; V: TRBV7-8; J: TRBJ2-3
DNA: TGTGCCGGCGGGGGCACCTACGAGCAGTACTTC; CDR3: CAGGGTYEQYF; size: -; D: -; V: TRBV30; J: TRBJ2-7
DNA: TGTGCCAGCAGCTTATGGGATAGCGGGGCCCCAACGAAGACCCAGTACTTC; CDR3: CASSLWDSGAPTKTQYF; size: -; D: TRBD2; V: TRBV11-3; J: TRBJ2-5
DNA: TGTGCCAGCAGCTTCGGACTAGCGGGGCCCACAGATACGCAGTATTTT; CDR3: CASSFGLAGPTDTQYF; size: -; D: TRBD2; V: TRBV5-6; J: TRBJ2-3
DNA: TGTGCCACCAGTCGGGGAGACAACTATGGCTACACCTTC; CDR3: CATSRGDNYGYTF; size: once; D: -; V: TRBV24-1; J: TRBJ1-2